The rows below give T cell receptor beta chains drawn from one sample of a study of blood T cell repertoires in COVID-19. The repertoire was sequenced with immunoSEQ multiplex PCR; TCRdb's copy has only in-frame clones and lacks some. The sample includes a few hundred thousand clones, 90% of them seen just once. Input material: PBMCs or T cells enriched from blood (not recorded which). These receptors all come from a young woman with acute COVID-19. The CDR3 runs from the conserved cysteine through the conserved F or W. The D gene is left open where the match is weak. Only some rows state a clone size, as once, few, many or a class for expanded clones.

v_gene	j_gene	d_gene	abundance	CDR3aa	CDR3nt
TRBV7-2	TRBJ2-2	.	once	CASSPWPGGTGELFF	TGTGCCAGCAGCCCATGGCCAGGGGGGACCGGGGAGCTGTTTTTT
TRBV18	TRBJ2-1	TRBD1	once	CASSPNRDSEQFF	TGTGCCAGCTCACCGAACAGGGACAGTGAGCAGTTCTTC
TRBV28	TRBJ2-5	TRBD2	.	CASSPPTFSSGSGGETQYF	TGTGCCAGCAGTCCCCCGACGTTCTCTAGCGGGAGTGGAGGAGAGACCCAGTACTTC
TRBV9	TRBJ2-2	TRBD2	.	CASSRLAGVAGELFF	TGTGCCAGCAGCCGACTAGCGGGAGTGGCCGGGGAGCTGTTTTTT
TRBV9	TRBJ2-5	.	.	CASNYYPGQETQYF	TGTGCCAGCAACTACTACCCTGGACAAGAGACCCAGTACTTC
TRBV11-2	TRBJ2-1	TRBD1	.	CASTRDRGRNEQFF	TGTGCCAGCACCCGGGACAGGGGACGGAATGAGCAGTTCTTC
TRBV30	TRBJ1-4	TRBD1	.	CAWAGGTNEKLFF	TGTGCCTGGGCAGGGGGGACTAATGAAAAACTGTTTTTT
TRBV13	TRBJ1-2	.	.	CASSTSIAPYGYTF	TGTGCCAGCAGCACAAGCATAGCCCCCTATGGCTACACCTTC
TRBV28	TRBJ2-4	.	.	CASSLYHGQLAKNIQYF	TGTGCCAGCAGTTTATATCATGGACAGCTAGCCAAAAACATTCAGTACTTC
TRBV7-2	TRBJ2-7	TRBD1	.	CASSLDRGSYEQYF	TGTGCCAGCAGCTTGGACAGGGGAAGCTACGAGCAGTACTTC
TRBV11-2	TRBJ2-1	TRBD2	.	CASSSSGRVYNEQFF	TGTGCCAGCAGCTCTAGCGGGAGGGTATACAATGAGCAGTTCTTC
TRBV2	TRBJ1-2	.	.	CASREYLDYGYTF	TGTGCCAGCAGGGAATACCTAGATTATGGCTACACCTTC
TRBV6-2/TRBV6-3	TRBJ2-1	.	many	CASSRDTHNEQFF	TGTGCCAGCAGTCGGGACACCCACAATGAGCAGTTCTTC
TRBV18	TRBJ2-6	TRBD2	once	CASSRTPGLADSGANVLTF	TGTGCCAGCTCACGAACCCCGGGACTAGCGGACTCTGGGGCCAACGTCCTGACTTTC
TRBV4-2	TRBJ2-1	TRBD2	few	CASSQSGLAGASSYNEQFF	TGTGCCAGCAGCCAATCGGGACTAGCGGGAGCGAGCTCCTACAATGAGCAGTTCTTC
TRBV7-9	TRBJ2-3	TRBD2	.	CASSLEAGGPYTQYF	TGTGCCAGCAGCTTAGAGGCGGGAGGGCCGTATACGCAGTATTTT
TRBV4-3	TRBJ2-1	TRBD1	.	CASSQPGQGANEQFF	TGCGCCAGCAGCCAGCCGGGACAGGGGGCCAATGAGCAGTTCTTC
TRBV4-2	TRBJ1-5	.	.	CASSQGGGNQGFQPQHF	TGTGCCAGCAGCCAAGGGGGAGGGAATCAGGGGTTTCAGCCCCAGCATTTT
TRBV5-1	TRBJ1-4	.	.	CASSLASGRNEKLFF	TGCGCCAGCAGCTTGGCCTCGGGGAGAAATGAAAAACTGTTTTTT
TRBV29-1	TRBJ2-7	TRBD2	few	CSGLAGSSYEQYF	TGCAGCGGCCTAGCGGGATCATCCTACGAGCAGTACTTC
TRBV7-9	TRBJ2-7	TRBD1	many	CASSADRPYEQYF	TGTGCCAGCAGCGCGGACAGGCCCTACGAGCAGTACTTC
TRBV10-2	TRBJ2-1	.	.	CATNPGTYNEQFF	TGCGCCACCAACCCCGGGACCTACAATGAGCAGTTCTTC
TRBV11-3	TRBJ2-1	.	.	CASVPGQAQDTYNEQFF	TGTGCCAGCGTCCCCGGCCAGGCGCAAGATACCTACAATGAGCAGTTCTTC
TRBV5-8	TRBJ2-5	.	once	CASSLEPARETQYF	TGTGCCAGCAGCTTGGAACCCGCTAGGGAGACCCAGTACTTC
TRBV28	TRBJ2-7	TRBD2	.	CASSFPSGSSYEQYF	TGTGCCAGCAGTTTTCCTAGCGGGAGCTCCTACGAGCAGTACTTC
TRBV2	TRBJ1-5	TRBD1	few	CASTGTEIGNQPQHF	TGTGCCAGCACGGGGACAGAAATAGGGAATCAGCCCCAGCATTTT
TRBV3-1/TRBV3-2	TRBJ2-1	TRBD1	few	CASSHIGTGRGNEQFF	TGTGCCAGCAGCCACATTGGGACAGGGAGAGGCAATGAGCAGTTCTTC
TRBV19	TRBJ2-2	.	.	CASSGHGGGTGELFF	TGTGCCAGTAGTGGTCACGGGGGTGGCACCGGGGAGCTGTTTTTT
TRBV27	TRBJ2-7	TRBD1	.	CASSLTSPGTGGYEQYF	TGTGCCAGCAGTTTAACCAGTCCCGGGACAGGGGGCTACGAGCAGTACTTC
TRBV7-9	TRBJ2-2	TRBD2	.	CASTSGLAGAGELFF	TGTGCCAGCACCTCGGGACTAGCGGGAGCCGGGGAGCTGTTTTTT
TRBV3-1/TRBV3-2	TRBJ1-4	.	once	CASSGQFNEKLFF	TGTGCCAGCAGCGGACAGTTTAATGAAAAACTGTTTTTT
TRBV5-5	TRBJ2-7	TRBD1	.	CASSRDRTYEQYF	TGTGCCAGCAGCCGGGACAGGACCTACGAGCAGTACTTC
TRBV5-1	TRBJ1-4	.	.	CASSLQGTTTNEKLFF	TGCGCCAGCAGCTTACAGGGCACAACAACTAATGAAAAACTGTTTTTT
TRBV6-5	TRBJ2-7	TRBD1	.	CASSYSRGGENYEQYF	TGTGCCAGCAGTTACTCGAGAGGGGGCGAGAACTACGAGCAGTACTTC
TRBV11-2	TRBJ2-1	.	.	CASSLDLQANEQFF	TGTGCCAGCAGCTTAGATTTACAGGCTAATGAGCAGTTCTTC
TRBV27	TRBJ2-1	.	.	CASSFGGWTSYNEQFF	TGTGCCAGCAGTTTCGGAGGGTGGACCTCCTACAATGAGCAGTTCTTC
TRBV7-2	TRBJ2-4	.	once	CASSLGRGNIQYF	TGTGCCAGCAGCTTAGGCAGGGGAAACATTCAGTACTTC
TRBV9	TRBJ2-7	TRBD1	.	CASSLQGATDEQYF	TGTGCCAGCAGCCTCCAGGGGGCTACGGACGAGCAGTACTTC
TRBV10-3	TRBJ1-1	TRBD1	.	CAIRGEQGRTEAFF	TGTGCCATCAGGGGGGAACAGGGGCGGACTGAAGCTTTCTTT
TRBV19	TRBJ2-2	TRBD2	.	CASTRTSATGELFF	TGTGCCAGTACGCGGACTAGCGCCACCGGGGAGCTGTTTTTT
TRBV6-6	TRBJ2-1	TRBD2	.	CASSLRGLAGGGPRNEQFF	TGTGCCAGCAGCTTGCGGGGACTAGCGGGAGGGGGTCCTAGAAATGAGCAGTTCTTC
TRBV5-1	TRBJ2-3	TRBD2	.	CASSFDLAGSTDTQYF	TGCGCCAGCAGCTTCGACCTAGCGGGCAGCACAGATACGCAGTATTTT
TRBV4-1	TRBJ1-3	.	.	CASSQGGLSGNTIYF	TGCGCCAGCAGCCAAGGGGGGCTTTCAGGAAACACCATATATTTT
TRBV30	TRBJ2-2	.	.	CAWSLENTGELFF	TGTGCCTGGAGCCTAGAAAACACCGGGGAGCTGTTTTTT
TRBV6-5	TRBJ1-3	.	.	CASIAGNTIYF	TGTGCCAGCATAGCCGGGAACACCATATATTTT
TRBV27	TRBJ1-1	.	.	CASSLDSLNTEAFF	TGTGCCAGCAGTTTAGACAGCCTGAACACTGAAGCTTTCTTT
TRBV6-5	TRBJ1-2	TRBD1	.	CASRQGAWRGYTF	TGTGCCAGCAGACAGGGGGCCTGGCGTGGCTACACCTTC
TRBV29-1	TRBJ1-5	.	.	CSVRQGANQPQHF	TGCAGCGTCAGGCAGGGCGCTAATCAGCCCCAGCATTTT
TRBV7-5	TRBJ2-3	.	few	CARSLGGTSGRARGTDTQYF	TGTGCCAGAAGCTTAGGAGGGACTAGCGGGAGGGCCAGAGGAACAGATACGCAGTATTTT
TRBV28	TRBJ1-5	.	.	CASARNSNQPQHF	TGTGCCAGCGCGCGGAATAGCAATCAGCCCCAGCATTTT